This TCR beta chain was captured in a study of T cells in Graves' hyperthyroidism and ophthalmopathy. Study-wide results and limits: Most clonotypes expanded in thyroid above 0.001 were likewise present in blood. Ophthalmopathy was model-predicted a median about 6 months pre-onset.

Together with thyroid ultrasound, orbital computed tomography, serum thyroxine and TRAb, clinical symptoms were used for diagnoses. Regions amplified from RNA transcripts were the TCR beta CDR3 regions. The TCR CDR3 was amplified in a first-round RT-PCR using the HTBI primer set. Using its own MiXCR run on the multiplex PCR reads, TCRdb lists one record per CDR3 protein. Among hundreds of thousands of distinct CDR3 sequences listed, approximately 24% were seen once. In its sample, this clonotype was seen many times. What it binds is not known. The origin of this receptor is a woman aged 30 to 39 with Graves' ophthalmopathy. The sample comprised blood.

CDR3: CASSSLVRDYGYTF. As DNA, the CDR3 is TGTGCCAGCTCATCCCTGGTCCGAGACTATGGCTACACCTTC. V and J are TRBV18 and TRBJ1-2; unclear D gene. The length of the CDR3 is 14 residues. Germline CDR1 is KGHSH and CDR2 is LQKENI. The germline V and J ends were trimmed by 5 bases and 3 bases, with 13 bases remaining between them.